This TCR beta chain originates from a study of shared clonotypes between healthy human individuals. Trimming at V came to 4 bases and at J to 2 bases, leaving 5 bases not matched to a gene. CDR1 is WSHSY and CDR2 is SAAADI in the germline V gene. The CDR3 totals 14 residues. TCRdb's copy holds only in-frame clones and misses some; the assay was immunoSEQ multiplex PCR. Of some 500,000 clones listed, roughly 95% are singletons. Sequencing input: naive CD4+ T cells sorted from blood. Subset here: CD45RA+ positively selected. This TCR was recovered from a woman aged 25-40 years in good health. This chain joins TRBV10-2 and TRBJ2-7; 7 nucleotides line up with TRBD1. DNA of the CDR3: TGCGCCAGCAGTGTGGACAGGTTTCCCTACGAGCAGTACTTC. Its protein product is CASSVDRFPYEQYF.